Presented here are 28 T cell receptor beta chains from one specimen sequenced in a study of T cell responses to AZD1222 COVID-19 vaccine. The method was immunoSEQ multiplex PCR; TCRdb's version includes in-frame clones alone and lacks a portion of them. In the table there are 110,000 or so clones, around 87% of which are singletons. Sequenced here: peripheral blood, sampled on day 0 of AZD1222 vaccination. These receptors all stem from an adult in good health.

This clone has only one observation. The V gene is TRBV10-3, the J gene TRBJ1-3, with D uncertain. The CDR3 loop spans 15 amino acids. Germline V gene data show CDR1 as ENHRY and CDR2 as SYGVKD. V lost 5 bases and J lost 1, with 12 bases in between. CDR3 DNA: TGTGCCATCAGTAGGACCCTCGGTTCTGGAAACACCATATATTTT. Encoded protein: CAISRTLGSGNTIYF.

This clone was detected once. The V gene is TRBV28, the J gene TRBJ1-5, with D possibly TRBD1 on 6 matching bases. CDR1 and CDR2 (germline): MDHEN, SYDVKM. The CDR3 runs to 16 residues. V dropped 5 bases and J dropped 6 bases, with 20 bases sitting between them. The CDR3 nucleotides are TGTGCCAGCAGTCTCCGGGCCACAGGGATCTCTCAGCCCCAGCATTTT. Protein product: CASSLRATGISQPQHF. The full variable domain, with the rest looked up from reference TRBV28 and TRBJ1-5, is DVKVTQSSRYLVKRTGEKVFLECVQDMDHENMFWYRQDPGLGLRLIYFSYDVKMKEKGDIPEGYSVSREKKERFSLILESASTNQTSMYLCASSLRATGISQPQHFGDGTRLSIL.

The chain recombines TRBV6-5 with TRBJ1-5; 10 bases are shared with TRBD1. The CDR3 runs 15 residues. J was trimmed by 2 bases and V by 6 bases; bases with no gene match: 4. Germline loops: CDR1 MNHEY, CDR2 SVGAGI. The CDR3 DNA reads TGTGCCAGCAGGACCGGGACAGGGGGCAATCAGCCCCAGCATTTT. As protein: CASRTGTGGNQPQHF.

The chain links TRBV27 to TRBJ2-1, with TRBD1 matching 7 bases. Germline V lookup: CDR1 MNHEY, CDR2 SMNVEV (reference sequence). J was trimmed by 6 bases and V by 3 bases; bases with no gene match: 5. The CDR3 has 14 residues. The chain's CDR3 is CASSLATGANEQFF. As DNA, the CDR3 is TGTGCCAGCAGTTTGGCTACAGGGGCCAATGAGCAGTTCTTC.

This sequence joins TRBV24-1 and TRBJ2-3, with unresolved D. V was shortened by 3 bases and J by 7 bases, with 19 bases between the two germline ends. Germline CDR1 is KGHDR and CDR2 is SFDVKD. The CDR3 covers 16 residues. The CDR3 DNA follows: TGTGCCACCAGTGATCCGGCCGGGTCTCAACCTTATACGCAGTATTTT. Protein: CATSDPAGSQPYTQYF.

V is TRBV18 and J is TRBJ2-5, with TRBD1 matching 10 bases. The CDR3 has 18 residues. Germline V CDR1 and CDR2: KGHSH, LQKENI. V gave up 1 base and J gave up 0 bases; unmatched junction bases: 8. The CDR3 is CASSPQWDRGSYQETQYF. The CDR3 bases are TGTGCCAGCTCACCACAGTGGGACAGGGGTTCGTACCAAGAGACCCAGTACTTC.

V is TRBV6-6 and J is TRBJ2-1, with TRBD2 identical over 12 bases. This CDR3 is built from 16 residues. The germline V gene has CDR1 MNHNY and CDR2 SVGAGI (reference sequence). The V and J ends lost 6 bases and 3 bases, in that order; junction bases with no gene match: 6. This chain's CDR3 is CASRGTSGPLYNEQFF. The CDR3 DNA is TGTGCCAGCAGAGGGACTAGCGGGCCCCTCTACAATGAGCAGTTCTTC.

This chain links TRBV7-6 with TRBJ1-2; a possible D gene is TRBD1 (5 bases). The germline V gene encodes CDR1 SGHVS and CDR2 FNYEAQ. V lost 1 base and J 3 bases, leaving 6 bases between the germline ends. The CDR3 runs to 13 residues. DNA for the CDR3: TGTGCCAGCAGCTTAGGGGGCGACTATGGCTACACCTTC. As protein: CASSLGGDYGYTF.

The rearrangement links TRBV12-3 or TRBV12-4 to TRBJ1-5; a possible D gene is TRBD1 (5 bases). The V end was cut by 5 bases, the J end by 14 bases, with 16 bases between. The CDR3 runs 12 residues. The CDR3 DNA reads TGTGCCAGCAGTCTCGACAGACATCAGAAGCATTTT. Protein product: CASSLDRHQKHF.

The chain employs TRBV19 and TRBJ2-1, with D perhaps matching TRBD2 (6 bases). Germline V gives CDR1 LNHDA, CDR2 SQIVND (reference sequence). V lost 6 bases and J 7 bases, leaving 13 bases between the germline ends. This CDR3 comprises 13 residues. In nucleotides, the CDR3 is TGTGCCAGTAGCCATACGGGAGTGAATGAGCAGTTCTTC. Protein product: CASSHTGVNEQFF.

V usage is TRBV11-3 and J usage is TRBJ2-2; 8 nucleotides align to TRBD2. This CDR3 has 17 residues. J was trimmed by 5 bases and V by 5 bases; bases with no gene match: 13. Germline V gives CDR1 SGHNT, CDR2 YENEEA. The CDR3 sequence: CASSESDWRGDTGELFF. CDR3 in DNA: TGTGCCAGCAGCGAATCGGATTGGCGGGGGGATACCGGGGAGCTGTTTTTT.

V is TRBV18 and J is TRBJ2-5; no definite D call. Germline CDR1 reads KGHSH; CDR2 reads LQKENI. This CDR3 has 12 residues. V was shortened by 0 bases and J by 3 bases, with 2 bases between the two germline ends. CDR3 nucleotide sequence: TGTGCCAGCTCACCACCCGAAGAGACCCAGTACTTC. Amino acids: CASSPPEETQYF.

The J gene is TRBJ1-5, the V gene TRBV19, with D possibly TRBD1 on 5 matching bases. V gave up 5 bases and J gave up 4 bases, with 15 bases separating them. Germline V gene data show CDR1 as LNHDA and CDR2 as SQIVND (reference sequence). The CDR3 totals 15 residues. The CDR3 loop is CASSSSPGSNQPQHF. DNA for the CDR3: TGTGCCAGTAGTTCCTCGCCAGGGAGTAATCAGCCCCAGCATTTT.

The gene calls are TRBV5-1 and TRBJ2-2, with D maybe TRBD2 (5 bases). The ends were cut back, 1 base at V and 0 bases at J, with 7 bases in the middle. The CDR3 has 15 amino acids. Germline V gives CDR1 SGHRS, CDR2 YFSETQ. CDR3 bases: TGCGCCAGCAGCTTGACAGCGGCGAACACCGGGGAGCTGTTTTTT. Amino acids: CASSLTAANTGELFF.

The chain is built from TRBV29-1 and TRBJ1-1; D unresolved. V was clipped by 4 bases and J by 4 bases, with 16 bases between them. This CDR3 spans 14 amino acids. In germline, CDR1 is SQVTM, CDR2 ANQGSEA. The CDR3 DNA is TGCAGCGTTGGCGGGCAGGCGGAAAGCACTGAAGCTTTCTTT. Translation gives CSVGGQAESTEAFF.

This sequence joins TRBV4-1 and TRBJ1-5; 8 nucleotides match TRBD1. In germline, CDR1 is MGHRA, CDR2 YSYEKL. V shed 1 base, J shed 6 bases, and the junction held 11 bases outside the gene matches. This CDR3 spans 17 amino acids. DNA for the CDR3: TGCGCCAGCAGCCAAGGACGACAGGGGCGCAGGATTCAGCCCCAGCATTTT. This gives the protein CASSQGRQGRRIQPQHF.

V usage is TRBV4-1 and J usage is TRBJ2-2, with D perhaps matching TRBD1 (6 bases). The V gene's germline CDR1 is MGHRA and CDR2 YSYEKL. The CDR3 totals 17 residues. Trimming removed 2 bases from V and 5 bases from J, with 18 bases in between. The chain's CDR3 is CASSQSSLPRGTGELFF. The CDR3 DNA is TGCGCCAGCAGCCAATCTAGCTTGCCGAGGGGGACCGGGGAGCTGTTTTTT.

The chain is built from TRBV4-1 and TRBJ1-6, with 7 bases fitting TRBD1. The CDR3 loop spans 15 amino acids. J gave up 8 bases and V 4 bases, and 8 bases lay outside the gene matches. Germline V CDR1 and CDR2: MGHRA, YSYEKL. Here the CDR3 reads CASSRLTGMDSPLHF. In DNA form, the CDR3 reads TGCGCCAGCAGCCGCCTGACAGGGATGGATTCACCCCTCCACTTT.

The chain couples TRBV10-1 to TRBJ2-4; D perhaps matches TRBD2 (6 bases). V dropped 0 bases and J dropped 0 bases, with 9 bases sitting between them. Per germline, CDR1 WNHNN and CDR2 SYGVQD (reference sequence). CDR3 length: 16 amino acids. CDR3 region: CASSESSGLAKNIQYF. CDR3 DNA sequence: TGCGCCAGCAGTGAGTCTAGCGGACTAGCCAAAAACATTCAGTACTTC.

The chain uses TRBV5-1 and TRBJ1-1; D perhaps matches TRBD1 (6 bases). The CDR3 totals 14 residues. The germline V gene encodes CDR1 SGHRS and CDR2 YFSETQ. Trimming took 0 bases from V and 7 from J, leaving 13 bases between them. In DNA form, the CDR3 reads TGCGCCAGCAGCTTGGGAAGTCGCAGGGGTGAAGCTTTCTTT. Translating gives CASSLGSRRGEAFF.

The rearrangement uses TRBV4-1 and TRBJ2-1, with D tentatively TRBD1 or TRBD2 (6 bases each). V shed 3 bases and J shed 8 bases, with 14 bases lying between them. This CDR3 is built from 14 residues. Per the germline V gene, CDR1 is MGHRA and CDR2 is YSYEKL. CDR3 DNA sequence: TGCGCCAGCAGCCACCGCGAGGGGGAGGATGAGCAGTTCTTC. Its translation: CASSHREGEDEQFF.

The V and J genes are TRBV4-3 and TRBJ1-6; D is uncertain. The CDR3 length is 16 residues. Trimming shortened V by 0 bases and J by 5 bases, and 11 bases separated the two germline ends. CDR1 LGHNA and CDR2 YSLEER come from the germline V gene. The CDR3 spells CASSQDLAANNSPLHF. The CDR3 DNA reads TGCGCCAGCAGCCAAGACTTGGCAGCCAATAATTCACCCCTCCACTTT.

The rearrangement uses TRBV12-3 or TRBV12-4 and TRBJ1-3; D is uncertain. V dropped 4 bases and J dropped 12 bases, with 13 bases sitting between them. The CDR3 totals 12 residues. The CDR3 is CASSSQFVGIYF. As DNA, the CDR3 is TGTGCCAGCAGTTCCCAGTTTGTGGGCATATATTTT.

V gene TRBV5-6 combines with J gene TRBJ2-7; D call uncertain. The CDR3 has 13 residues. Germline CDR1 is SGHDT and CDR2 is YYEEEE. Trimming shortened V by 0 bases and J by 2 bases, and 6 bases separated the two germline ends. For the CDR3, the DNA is TGTGCCAGCAGCTTGGGAGCTCCCTACGAGCAGTACTTC. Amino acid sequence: CASSLGAPYEQYF.

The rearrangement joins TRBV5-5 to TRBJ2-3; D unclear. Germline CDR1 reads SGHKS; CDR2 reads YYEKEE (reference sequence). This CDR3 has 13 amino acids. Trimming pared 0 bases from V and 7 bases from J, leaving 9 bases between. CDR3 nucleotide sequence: TGTGCCAGCAGCTTGGAGGCCCAACATACGCAGTATTTT. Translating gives CASSLEAQHTQYF.

In DNA form, the CDR3 reads TGCAGCGTTGTGGAGCAGACGGATGCTTTCTTT. It yields the protein CSVVEQTDAFF. The V gene is TRBV29-1, the J gene TRBJ1-1; no definite D call. The CDR3 is 11 residues long. V lost 4 bases, J lost 11 bases, and 14 bases lay in between. Germline values: CDR1 SQVTM, CDR2 ANQGSEA.

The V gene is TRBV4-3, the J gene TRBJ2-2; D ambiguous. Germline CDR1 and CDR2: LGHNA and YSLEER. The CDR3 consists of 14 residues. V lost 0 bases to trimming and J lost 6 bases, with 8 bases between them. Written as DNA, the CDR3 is TGCGCCAGCAGCCAAGAAGAAAGGGCCGGGGAGCTGTTTTTT. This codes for CASSQEERAGELFF.

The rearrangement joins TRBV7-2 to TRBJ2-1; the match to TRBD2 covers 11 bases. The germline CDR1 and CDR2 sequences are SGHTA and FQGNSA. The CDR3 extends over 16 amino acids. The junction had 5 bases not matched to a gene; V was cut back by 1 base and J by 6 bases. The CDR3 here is CASSLGGTSGSNEQFF. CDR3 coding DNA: TGTGCCAGCAGCTTAGGGGGGACTAGCGGAAGCAATGAGCAGTTCTTC.